Below, 30 T cell receptor beta chains from the same sample are listed, as sequenced in a study of T cell repertoires in cytomegalovirus infection. TCRdb independently ran MiXCR on the reads; one entry per CDR3 protein. The profile covers some 300,000 distinct CDR3 sequences, with about 13% appearing a single time and roughly 8.9% taken by the ten largest. The material sequenced was PBMCs. The receptors shown here come from a human donor in good health (CMV status not recorded). Some clones in this sample may be carry-over from other donors' samples.

The V gene is TRBV6-2 or TRBV6-3, the J gene TRBJ2-4; 11 bases align to TRBD2. The ends lost 6 bases at V and 8 bases at J; junction bases unmatched: 21. CDR1 is MNHEY and CDR2 is SVGEGT in the germline V gene. This CDR3 comprises 19 residues. CDR3 loop: CASSYRGLAGGPGRDIQYF. The DNA for the CDR3 is TGTGCCAGCAGCTACCGAGGGTTAGCGGGAGGGCCTGGGAGAGACATTCAGTACTTC.

Written as DNA, the CDR3 is TGTGCCAGCAGCGCTGGGACAGGACAACTGTTTTTT. Protein sequence: CASSAGTGQLFF. This sequence joins TRBV5-4 and TRBJ1-4, with 8 bases that match TRBD1. Trimming at V came to 4 bases and at J to 12 bases, leaving 5 bases not matched to a gene. Germline lookup yields CDR1 SGHNT and CDR2 YYREEE (reference sequence). The CDR3 loop spans 12 amino acids.

This clonotype appeared a few times. The chain recombines TRBV28 with TRBJ2-4, with D possibly TRBD1 on 7 matching bases. Germline lookup yields CDR1 MDHEN and CDR2 SYDVKM. V lost 7 bases, J lost 8 bases, and 15 bases lay in between. CDR3 length equals 13 residues. This CDR3 reads CASIERRGDIQYF. For the CDR3, the DNA is TGTGCCAGCATAGAACGCAGGGGGGACATTCAGTACTTC.

This clonotype came up many times. The V and J genes are TRBV7-2 and TRBJ2-3; D not certain. The CDR3 has 14 residues. With 3 bases removed from V and 0 bases from J, the gap between germline ends came to 7 bases. Per the germline V gene, CDR1 is SGHTA and CDR2 is FQGNSA. CDR3 DNA sequence: TGTGCCAGCAGCTTTAAAGCTAGCACAGATACGCAGTATTTT. Protein sequence: CASSFKASTDTQYF.

The sample holds a few counts of this clonotype. V is TRBV5-5 and J is TRBJ2-5, with 10 bases identical to TRBD2. V was clipped by 4 bases and J by 5 bases; unmatched bases: 8. Looked up from germline, CDR1 is SGHKS and CDR2 is YYEKEE (reference sequence). The CDR3 totals 15 residues. CDR3 in amino acids: CASSIGTSVRETQYF. The CDR3 region has the DNA TGTGCCAGCAGCATTGGGACTAGCGTCAGGGAGACCCAGTACTTC. Looking up the rest from reference TRBV5-5 and TRBJ2-5 gives the full variable domain: DAGVTQSPTHLIKTRGQQVTLRCSPISGHKSVSWYQQVLGQGPQFIFQYYEKEERGRGNFPDRFSARQFPNYSSELNVNALLLGDSALYLCASSIGTSVRETQYFGPGTRLLVL.

This clonotype was picked up many times. The chain recombines TRBV7-9 with TRBJ1-1, with a tentative D call TRBD1 (6 bases). Germline CDR1 and CDR2: SEHNR and FQNEAQ (reference sequence). The CDR3 sequence is 14 residues long. V dropped 5 bases and J dropped 8 bases, with 18 bases sitting between them. CDR3 region: CASSTPTGSTEAFF. The CDR3 DNA is TGTGCCAGCAGCACCCCAACAGGGAGCACCGAAGCTTTCTTT.

This clonotype was picked up many times. The V gene is TRBV12-3 or TRBV12-4, the J gene TRBJ2-5; a possible D gene is TRBD1 (5 bases). With 1 base removed from V and 5 bases from J, the gap between germline ends came to 11 bases. There are 14 residues in the CDR3. This CDR3 is CASSLGEGVETQYF. DNA of the CDR3: TGTGCCAGCAGTTTAGGGGAAGGGGTTGAGACCCAGTACTTC.

The J gene is TRBJ1-1, the V gene TRBV29-1; D might be TRBD1 (5 bases). Germline V gives CDR1 SQVTM, CDR2 ANQGSEA. This CDR3 has 15 residues. V shed 7 bases and J shed 0 bases, with 18 bases lying between them. CDR3 amino acids: CSAGNFGQMNTEAFF. CDR3 coding DNA: TGCAGCGCCGGGAACTTCGGACAAATGAACACTGAAGCTTTCTTT.

This clonotype has just one count. The V and J genes are TRBV29-1 and TRBJ2-7; D call uncertain. This CDR3 has 12 amino acids. Germline assignment: CDR1 SQVTM and CDR2 ANQGSEA. The V gene lost 6 bases and the J gene lost 4 bases, with 13 bases spanning the gap. CDR3 coding DNA: TGCAGCGTCGGTATTAATGTTTACGAGCAGTACTTC. Its translation: CSVGINVYEQYF.

This chain connects TRBV24-1 to TRBJ2-1, with D perhaps assigned TRBD1 or TRBD2 (5 bases each). Trimming cost V 3 bases and J 5 bases, with 10 bases left between them. The CDR3 totals 14 residues. Per the germline V gene, CDR1 is KGHDR and CDR2 is SFDVKD. The CDR3 sequence is CATSDVRDDNEQFF. Here the CDR3 DNA reads TGTGCCACCAGTGATGTGAGGGACGACAATGAGCAGTTCTTC.

This clonotype has at least ten counts. The chain recombines TRBV28 with TRBJ2-6, with 10 bases matching TRBD1. This CDR3 is 18 amino acids long. CDR1 is MDHEN, CDR2 SYDVKM, per germline. The trim removed 6 bases at V and 0 bases at J, leaving 8 bases unmatched. DNA of the CDR3: TGTGCCAGCAGGACTACGGGACAGGGGTACTCTGGGGCCAACGTCCTGACTTTC. This codes for CASRTTGQGYSGANVLTF.

The chain joins TRBV10-3 to TRBJ2-7, with 8 bases identical to TRBD2. The CDR3 is 13 amino acids. Unmatched junction bases numbered 9, after V lost 7 bases and J lost 7 bases. The germline V gene encodes CDR1 ENHRY and CDR2 SYGVKD. The CDR3 spells CAINGGGTREQYF. The DNA of the CDR3 is TGTGCCATCAACGGCGGGGGGACGCGTGAGCAGTACTTC.

This chain links TRBV6-5 with TRBJ1-2; D unresolved. The CDR3 runs to 14 residues. Germline-derived CDR1 and CDR2 are MNHEY and SVGAGI. The V and J ends lost 4 bases and 8 bases respectively, with 17 bases between them. DNA for the CDR3: TGTGCCAGCAGTTTGACGGATTCCTTCAGCGGCTACACCTTC. Protein product: CASSLTDSFSGYTF.

J is TRBJ1-1 and V is TRBV7-2; tentative D call: TRBD1 (5 bases). Germline-derived CDR1 and CDR2 are SGHTA and FQGNSA. CDR3 size: 15 residues. The ends were cut back, 4 bases at V and 2 bases at J, with 14 bases in the middle. The CDR3 loop is CASSSGGVGNTEAFF. As DNA, the CDR3 is TGTGCCAGCAGCTCGGGGGGAGTGGGTAACACTGAAGCTTTCTTT.

This clonotype was picked up many times. The chain combines TRBV7-8 with TRBJ2-5; D is unresolved. The V gene lost 1 base and the J gene lost 2 bases, with 5 bases spanning the gap. Looked up from germline, CDR1 is SGHVS and CDR2 is FQNEAQ. The CDR3 is 13 residues long. The CDR3 is CASSLGQQETQYF. For the CDR3, the DNA is TGTGCCAGCAGCTTAGGCCAACAAGAGACCCAGTACTTC.

For this clonotype: Since a much larger clone is just one base distant, this may be a read error. This chain connects TRBV7-2 to TRBJ2-7, with 8 bases that match TRBD2. Germline assignment: CDR1 SGHTA and CDR2 FQGNSA. The CDR3 is made up of 15 amino acids. CDR3: CASSSRGGSTYELYF. CDR3 coding DNA: TGTGCCAGCAGCTCACGGGGGGGTAGCACCTACGAGCTGTACTTC.

J is TRBJ1-3 and V is TRBV6-2 or TRBV6-3, with D hard to call. The V gene's germline CDR1 is MNHEY and CDR2 SVGEGT. The V and J ends lost 0 bases and 2 bases respectively, with 8 bases between them. The CDR3 extends over 15 amino acids. The CDR3 bases are TGTGCCAGCAGTTACTCGAATCCGCCTGGAAACACCATATATTTT. It translates to CASSYSNPPGNTIYF.

This clonotype has ten or more counts. The J gene is TRBJ1-4, the V gene TRBV7-6; TRBD1 matches 7 bases. Germline-derived CDR1 and CDR2 are SGHVS and FNYEAQ. This CDR3 is 16 amino acids long. V was clipped by 7 bases and J by 0 bases; unmatched bases: 8. CDR3: CASTPDRAATNEKLFF. CDR3 nucleotide sequence: TGTGCCAGCACCCCAGACAGGGCTGCAACTAATGAAAAACTGTTTTTT.

This clonotype was observed many times. The V and J genes are TRBV24-1 and TRBJ2-1; TRBD1 might be the D (5 bases). The CDR3 has 14 amino acids. V lost 0 bases to trimming and J lost 8 bases, with 10 bases between them. CDR1 and CDR2 from the germline V gene are KGHDR and SFDVKD. In DNA, the CDR3 is TGTGCCACCAGTGATTTGTACAGGCCCTATGAGCAGTTCTTC. It encodes CATSDLYRPYEQFF.

This clonotype was detected many times. The J gene is TRBJ2-3, the V gene TRBV10-3, with D perhaps assigned TRBD1 or TRBD2 (6 bases each). Germline values: CDR1 ENHRY, CDR2 SYGVKD. CDR3 length equals 15 residues. V was shortened by 4 bases and J by 0 bases, with 11 bases between the two germline ends. CDR3 sequence reads: CAISGRGFSTDTQYF. CDR3 in DNA: TGTGCCATCAGTGGGAGGGGGTTCAGCACAGATACGCAGTATTTT.

This sequence joins TRBV28 and TRBJ2-7; 9 bases are shared with TRBD1. This CDR3 is 14 amino acids long. With V trimmed by 7 bases and J by 3 bases, 7 bases remained unmatched. Per the germline V gene, CDR1 is MDHEN and CDR2 is SYDVKM. The CDR3 DNA reads as TGTGCCAGCACCGGACAGGGGAAGAACTACGAGCAGTACTTC. It is translated as CASTGQGKNYEQYF.

This clonotype was seen repeatedly, ten times or more. The rearrangement joins TRBV11-2 to TRBJ2-1; 10 bases line up with TRBD2. V was clipped by 5 bases and J by 6 bases; unmatched bases: 7. CDR3 length equals 15 residues. Germline-derived CDR1 and CDR2 are SGHAT and FQNNGV. CDR3: CASSALSGRINEQFF. CDR3 in DNA: TGTGCCAGCAGCGCGCTTAGCGGGAGGATCAATGAGCAGTTCTTC.

Notes on this clonotype: This clone may be a read error of a much larger clone one base away. This chain links TRBV7-3 with TRBJ2-2; D is undetermined. Germline assignment: CDR1 SGHTA and CDR2 FQGTGA. CDR3 length equals 12 residues. V was pared by 0 bases and J by 7 bases, with 3 bases between. CDR3 amino acids: CASSLTHGELFF. The DNA for the CDR3 is TGTGCCAGCAGCTTAACCCACGGGGAGCTGTTTTTT.

This clonotype turned up a few times. The chain links TRBV6-6 to TRBJ2-1, with D unclear. Germline V gene sequence: CDR1 MNHNY, CDR2 SVGAGI (reference sequence). V lost 6 bases and J 6 bases, leaving 12 bases between the germline ends. This CDR3 spans 13 amino acids. DNA of the CDR3: TGTGCCAGCAGGGAACAGTTCTCCAATGAGCAGTTCTTC. It specifies CASREQFSNEQFF.

The V and J genes are TRBV7-2 and TRBJ1-1; TRBD1 is a possible D gene (6 bases). Between the trimmed V and J ends, which lost 5 bases and 5 bases, there was a span of 12 bases. The CDR3 is 13 residues long. Per germline, CDR1 SGHTA and CDR2 FQGNSA. The CDR3 sequence is CASSAQQGTEAFF. The CDR3 DNA is TGTGCCAGCAGCGCACAACAGGGAACTGAAGCTTTCTTT. Looking up the rest from reference TRBV7-2 and TRBJ1-1 gives the full variable domain: GAGVSQSPSNKVTEKGKDVELRCDPISGHTALYWYRQSLGQGLEFLIYFQGNSAPDKSGLPSDRFSAERTGGSVSTLTIQRTQQEDSAVYLCASSAQQGTEAFFGQGTRLTVV.

This clonotype has a count of ten or more. The chain joins TRBV24-1 to TRBJ1-1; perhaps TRBD1 as D (6 bases). The germline gives CDR1 KGHDR, CDR2 SFDVKD. The CDR3 extends over 14 amino acids. Trimming cost V 9 bases and J 2 bases, with 15 bases left between them. CDR3 amino acids: CATPGTKKNTEAFF. The DNA of the CDR3 is TGTGCCACCCCCGGGACAAAGAAAAACACTGAAGCTTTCTTT.

V gene TRBV5-4 combines with J gene TRBJ2-7; D remains unclear. Germline V gives CDR1 SGHNT, CDR2 YYREEE (reference sequence). This CDR3 has 14 residues. Trimming pared 1 base from V and 2 bases from J, leaving 10 bases between. CDR3 region: CASSLSSVAYEQYF. The CDR3 nucleotides are TGTGCCAGCAGCTTGTCTTCGGTCGCCTACGAGCAGTACTTC.

There are a few counts of this clonotype. The chain combines TRBV20-1 with TRBJ1-5, with D possibly matching TRBD1 (5 bases). This CDR3 spans 11 amino acids. V dropped 7 bases and J dropped 9 bases, with 13 bases sitting between them. Germline V lookup: CDR1 DFQATT, CDR2 SNEGSKA (reference sequence). CDR3 loop: CSGQSGGPQHF. The CDR3 DNA reads as TGCAGTGGACAGTCTGGTGGGCCCCAGCATTTT.

The chain couples TRBV11-2 to TRBJ2-2; 8 nucleotides match TRBD2. The CDR3 length is 15 residues. Germline V gene lookup returns CDR1 SGHAT and CDR2 FQNNGV. V trimming: 4 bases; J trimming: 4 bases; junction bases outside the gene matches: 5. CDR3 sequence: CASSSSGGGTGELFF. DNA for the CDR3: TGTGCCAGCAGCTCAAGCGGGGGAGGCACCGGGGAGCTGTTTTTT.

This clonotype was picked up a small number of times. The chain uses TRBV28 and TRBJ2-1, with D perhaps matching TRBD1 or TRBD2 (7 bases each). V was clipped by 3 bases and J by 9 bases, with 27 bases between them. The CDR3 is made up of 18 amino acids. The germline V gene has CDR1 MDHEN and CDR2 SYDVKM. The CDR3 bases are TGTGCCAGCAGTTTTATATCATCGGCGGCAGGGGGGAGGGGTGAGCAGTTCTTC. Protein: CASSFISSAAGGRGEQFF.